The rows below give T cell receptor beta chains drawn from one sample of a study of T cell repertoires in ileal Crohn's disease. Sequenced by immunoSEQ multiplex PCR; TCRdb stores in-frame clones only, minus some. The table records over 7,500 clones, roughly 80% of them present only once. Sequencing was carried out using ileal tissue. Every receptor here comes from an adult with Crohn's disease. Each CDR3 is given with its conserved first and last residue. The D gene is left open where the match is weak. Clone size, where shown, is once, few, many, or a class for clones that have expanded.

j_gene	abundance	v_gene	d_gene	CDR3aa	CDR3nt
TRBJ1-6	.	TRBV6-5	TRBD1	CASSLGGGGSPLHF	TGTGCCAGCAGTTTAGGAGGGGGCGGCTCACCCCTCCACTTT
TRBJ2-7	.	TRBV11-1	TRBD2	CASSLPAGGVEQYF	TGTGCCAGCAGCTTACCAGCGGGAGGGGTCGAGCAGTACTTC
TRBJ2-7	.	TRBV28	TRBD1	CASTVGQGQGASLSYEQYF	TGTGCCAGCACCGTGGGCCAGGGGCAGGGGGCAAGTCTCTCCTACGAGCAGTACTTC
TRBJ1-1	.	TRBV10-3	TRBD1	CAISEAGTGAIEAFF	TGTGCCATCAGTGAAGCCGGGACAGGGGCAATCGAGGCTTTCTTT
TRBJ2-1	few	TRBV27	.	CASSPTGGVYNEQFF	TGTGCCAGCAGCCCAACAGGGGGGGTCTACAATGAGCAGTTCTTC
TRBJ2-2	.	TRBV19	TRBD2	CASSIGGANTGELFF	TGTGCCAGTAGTATCGGGGGGGCCAACACCGGGGAGCTGTTTTTT
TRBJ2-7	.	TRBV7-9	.	CASSRAAQAEEQYF	TGTGCCAGCAGCCGAGCGGCCCAAGCTGAGGAGCAGTACTTC
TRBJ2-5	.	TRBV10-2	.	CASGHGVETQYF	TGCGCCAGCGGCCACGGGGTAGAGACCCAGTACTTC
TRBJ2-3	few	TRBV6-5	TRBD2	CASRLSGRVADTQYF	TGTGCCAGCAGACTTAGCGGGAGAGTCGCAGATACGCAGTATTTT
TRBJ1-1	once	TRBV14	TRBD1	CASSLQGATEAFF	TGTGCCAGCAGCTTACAGGGGGCTACTGAAGCTTTCTTT
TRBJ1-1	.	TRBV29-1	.	CSVGRDTEAFF	TGCAGCGTTGGGAGGGATACTGAAGCTTTCTTT
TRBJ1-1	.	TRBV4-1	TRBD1	CASSPNTGGAGTEAFF	TGCGCCAGCAGCCCAAACACAGGGGGCGCAGGGACTGAAGCTTTCTTT
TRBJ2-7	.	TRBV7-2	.	CASSPVAGYSYEQYF	TGTGCCAGCAGCCCTGTCGCGGGGTACTCCTACGAGCAGTACTTC
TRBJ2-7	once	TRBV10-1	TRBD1	CASSETYRDSSYEQYF	TGCGCCAGCAGTGAGACGTACCGGGACAGCTCCTACGAGCAGTACTTC
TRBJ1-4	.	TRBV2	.	CASRTVGETNEKLFF	TGTGCCAGCAGAACCGTAGGAGAAACTAATGAAAAACTGTTTTTT
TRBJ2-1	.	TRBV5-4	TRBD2	CASSLFAGGSGYNEQFF	TGTGCCAGCAGCTTGTTCGCGGGAGGTTCCGGATACAATGAGCAGTTCTTC
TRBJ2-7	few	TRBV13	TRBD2	CASSQSLAGSYEQYF	TGTGCCAGCAGCCAGTCACTAGCGGGCTCCTACGAGCAGTACTTC
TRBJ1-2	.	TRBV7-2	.	CASSTTLIYGYTF	TGTGCCAGCAGCACTACCTTAATCTATGGCTACACCTTC